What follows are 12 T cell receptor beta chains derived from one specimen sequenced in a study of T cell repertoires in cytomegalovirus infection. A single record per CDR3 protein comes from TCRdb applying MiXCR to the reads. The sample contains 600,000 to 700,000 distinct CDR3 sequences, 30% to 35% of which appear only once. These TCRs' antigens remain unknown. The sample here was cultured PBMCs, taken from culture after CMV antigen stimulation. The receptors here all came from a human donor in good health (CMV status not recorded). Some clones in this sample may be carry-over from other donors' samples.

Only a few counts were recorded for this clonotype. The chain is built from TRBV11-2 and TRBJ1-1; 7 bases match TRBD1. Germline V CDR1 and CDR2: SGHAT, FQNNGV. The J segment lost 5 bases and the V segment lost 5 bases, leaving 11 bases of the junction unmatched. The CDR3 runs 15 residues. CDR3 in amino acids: CASSLMTGLDTEAFF. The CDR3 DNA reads TGTGCCAGCAGCCTGATGACAGGGTTGGATACTGAAGCTTTCTTT.

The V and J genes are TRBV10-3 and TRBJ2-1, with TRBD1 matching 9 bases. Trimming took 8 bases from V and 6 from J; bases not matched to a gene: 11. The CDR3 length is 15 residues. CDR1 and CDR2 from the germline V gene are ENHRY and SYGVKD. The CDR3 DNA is TGTGCCATCCTAAAACTAACGGACAGGGGCAATGAGCAGTTCTTC. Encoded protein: CAILKLTDRGNEQFF.

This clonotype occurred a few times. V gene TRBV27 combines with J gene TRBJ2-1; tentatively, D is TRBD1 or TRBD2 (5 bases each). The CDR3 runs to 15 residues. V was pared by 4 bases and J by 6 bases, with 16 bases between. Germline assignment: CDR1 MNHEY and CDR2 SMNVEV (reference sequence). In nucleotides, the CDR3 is TGTGCCAGCAGTTCAGGGAGTCGCTCGGGCAATGAGCAGTTCTTC. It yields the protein CASSSGSRSGNEQFF.

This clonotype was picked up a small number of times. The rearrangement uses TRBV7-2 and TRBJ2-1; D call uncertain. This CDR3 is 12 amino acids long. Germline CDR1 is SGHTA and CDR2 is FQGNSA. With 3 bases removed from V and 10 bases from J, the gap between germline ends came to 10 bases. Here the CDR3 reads CASSLRAYEQFF. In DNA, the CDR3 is TGTGCCAGCAGCTTGCGCGCCTACGAGCAGTTCTTC. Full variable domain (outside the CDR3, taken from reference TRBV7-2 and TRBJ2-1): GAGVSQSPSNKVTEKGKDVELRCDPISGHTALYWYRQSLGQGLEFLIYFQGNSAPDKSGLPSDRFSAERTGGSVSTLTIQRTQQEDSAVYLCASSLRAYEQFFGPGTRLTVL.

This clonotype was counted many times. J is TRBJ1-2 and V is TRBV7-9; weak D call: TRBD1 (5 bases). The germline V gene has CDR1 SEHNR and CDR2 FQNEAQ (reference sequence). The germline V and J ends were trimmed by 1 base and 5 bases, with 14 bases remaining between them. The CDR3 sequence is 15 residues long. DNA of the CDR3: TGTGCCAGCAGCTTAGGAGTTTCAGGGCAGTATGGCTACACCTTC. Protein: CASSLGVSGQYGYTF.

Here the CDR3 DNA reads TGCGCCAGCAGTGAGTTTGGGGGACTAGCGGGAGGAGATACGCAGTATTTT. Translated, it gives CASSEFGGLAGGDTQYF. This sequence joins TRBV10-1 and TRBJ2-3, with 15 nucleotides matching TRBD2. The CDR3 length is 17 residues. J was trimmed by 5 bases and V by 1 base; bases with no gene match: 4. Per the germline V gene, CDR1 is WNHNN and CDR2 is SYGVQD (reference sequence).

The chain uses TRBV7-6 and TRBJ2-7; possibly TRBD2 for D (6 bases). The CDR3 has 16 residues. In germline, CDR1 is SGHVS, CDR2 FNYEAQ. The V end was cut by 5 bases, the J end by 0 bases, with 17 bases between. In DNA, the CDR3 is TGTGCCAGCAGCCTAGGGACTGGGACGAGCTCCTACGAGCAGTACTTC. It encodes CASSLGTGTSSYEQYF.

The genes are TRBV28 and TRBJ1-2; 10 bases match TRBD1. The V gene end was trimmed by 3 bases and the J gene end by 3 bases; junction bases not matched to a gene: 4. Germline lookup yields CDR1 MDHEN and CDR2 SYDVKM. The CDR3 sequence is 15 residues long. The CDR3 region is CASSLTGGSDYGYTF. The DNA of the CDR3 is TGTGCCAGCAGTTTGACAGGGGGCTCGGACTATGGCTACACCTTC.

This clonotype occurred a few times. The CDR3 loop reads CASSQGWMNTEAFF. In nucleotides, the CDR3 is TGCGCCAGCAGCCAAGGTTGGATGAACACTGAAGCTTTCTTT. V gene TRBV4-1 combines with J gene TRBJ1-1; the D is unclear. The V end was cut by 1 base, the J end by 0 bases, with 6 bases between. CDR3 length: 14 amino acids. Germline V CDR1 and CDR2: MGHRA, YSYEKL.

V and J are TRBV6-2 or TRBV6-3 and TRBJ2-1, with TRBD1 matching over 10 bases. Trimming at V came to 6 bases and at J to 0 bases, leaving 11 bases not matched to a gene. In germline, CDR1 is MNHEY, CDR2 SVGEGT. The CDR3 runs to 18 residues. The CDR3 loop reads CASSDTGTGVLSYNEQFF. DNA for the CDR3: TGTGCCAGCAGCGACACCGGGACAGGGGTCCTCTCCTACAATGAGCAGTTCTTC.

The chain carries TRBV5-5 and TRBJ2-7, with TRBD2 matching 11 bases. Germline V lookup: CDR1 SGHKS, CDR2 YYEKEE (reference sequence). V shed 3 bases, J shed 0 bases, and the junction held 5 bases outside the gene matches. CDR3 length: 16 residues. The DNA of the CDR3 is TGTGCCAGCAGCTCCGCGGGACTAGCGGACTCCTACGAGCAGTACTTC. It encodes CASSSAGLADSYEQYF. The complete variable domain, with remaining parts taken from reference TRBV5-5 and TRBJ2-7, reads DAGVTQSPTHLIKTRGQQVTLRCSPISGHKSVSWYQQVLGQGPQFIFQYYEKEERGRGNFPDRFSARQFPNYSSELNVNALLLGDSALYLCASSSAGLADSYEQYFGPGTRLTVT.

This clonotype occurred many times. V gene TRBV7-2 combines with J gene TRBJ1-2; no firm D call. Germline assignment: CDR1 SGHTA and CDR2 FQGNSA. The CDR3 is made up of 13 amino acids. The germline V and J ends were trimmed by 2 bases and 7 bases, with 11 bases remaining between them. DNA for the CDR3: TGTGCCAGCAGCTTACTAGGAACGGGTGGCTACACCTTC. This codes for CASSLLGTGGYTF.